This T cell receptor beta chain was recovered during a study of long-term antiretroviral therapy in people with HIV. This clone has just a few counts. At survey level, the immunoSEQ assay was run in its v3.0 version. Sequencing was performed with immunoSEQ multiplex PCR; in TCRdb, only in-frame clones are kept and a portion is missing. This table holds around 16,000 clones, about 81% found once. Source: unsorted PBMCs, taken about 3.3 years after starting antiretroviral therapy. The receptor was derived from a woman aged 40 to 50 with HIV.

CDR3 residues: CAPVFPSTDTQYF. Written as DNA, the CDR3 is TGTGCCCCTGTGTTTCCAAGCACAGATACGCAGTATTTT. V usage is TRBV7-7 and J usage is TRBJ2-3, with unresolved D. The CDR3 is 13 amino acids. Germline V gene data show CDR1 as SSHAT and CDR2 as FNYEAQ (reference sequence). Trimming left V 11 bases short and J 0 bases short, with 12 bases between.